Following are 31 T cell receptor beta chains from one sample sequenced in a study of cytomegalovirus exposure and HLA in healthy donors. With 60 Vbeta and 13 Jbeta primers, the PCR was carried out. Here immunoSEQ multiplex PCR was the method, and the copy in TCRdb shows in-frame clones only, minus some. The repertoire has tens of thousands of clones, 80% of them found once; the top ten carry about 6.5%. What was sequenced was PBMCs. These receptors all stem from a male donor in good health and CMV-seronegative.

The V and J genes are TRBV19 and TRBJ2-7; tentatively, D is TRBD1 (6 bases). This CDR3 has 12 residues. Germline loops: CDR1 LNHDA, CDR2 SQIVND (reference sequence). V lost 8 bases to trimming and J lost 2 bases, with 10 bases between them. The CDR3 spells CASGQGTYEQYF. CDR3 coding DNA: TGTGCCAGTGGGCAGGGGACCTACGAGCAGTACTTC.

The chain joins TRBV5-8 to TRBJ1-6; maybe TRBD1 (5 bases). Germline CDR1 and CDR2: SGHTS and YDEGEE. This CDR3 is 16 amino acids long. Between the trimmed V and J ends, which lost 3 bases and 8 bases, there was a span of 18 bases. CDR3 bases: TGTGCCAGCAGCTCGGGGCCGCGCGGGGTATATTCACCCCTCCACTTT. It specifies CASSSGPRGVYSPLHF.

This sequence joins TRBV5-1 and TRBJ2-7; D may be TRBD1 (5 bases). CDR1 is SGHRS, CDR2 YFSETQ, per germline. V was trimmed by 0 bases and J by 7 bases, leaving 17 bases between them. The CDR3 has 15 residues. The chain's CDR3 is CASSLGPGSKGEQYF. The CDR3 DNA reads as TGCGCCAGCAGCTTGGGACCCGGGTCGAAGGGGGAGCAGTACTTC.

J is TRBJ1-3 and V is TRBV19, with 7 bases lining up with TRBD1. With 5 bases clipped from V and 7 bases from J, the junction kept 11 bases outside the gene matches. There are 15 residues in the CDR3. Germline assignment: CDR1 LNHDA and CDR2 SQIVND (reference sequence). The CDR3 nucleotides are TGTGCCAGTAGTCGACAGGGAACCGGATGGAACACCATATATTTT. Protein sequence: CASSRQGTGWNTIYF.

The DNA for the CDR3 is TGTGCCTGGAGTCCCAGGGCCGACACTGAAGCTTTCTTT. Protein sequence: CAWSPRADTEAFF. The rearrangement links TRBV30 to TRBJ1-1; possible D gene TRBD1, 5 bases. CDR3 length: 13 amino acids. The germline V and J ends were trimmed by 2 bases and 3 bases, with 10 bases remaining between them. Germline V CDR1 and CDR2: GTSNPN, SVGIG (reference sequence).

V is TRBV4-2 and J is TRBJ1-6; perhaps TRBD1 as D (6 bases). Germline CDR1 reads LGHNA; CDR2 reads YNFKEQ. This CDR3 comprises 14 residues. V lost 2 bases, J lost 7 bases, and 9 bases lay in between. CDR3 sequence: CASSQRGLNSPLHF. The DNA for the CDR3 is TGTGCCAGCAGCCAAAGGGGGTTGAATTCACCCCTCCACTTT.

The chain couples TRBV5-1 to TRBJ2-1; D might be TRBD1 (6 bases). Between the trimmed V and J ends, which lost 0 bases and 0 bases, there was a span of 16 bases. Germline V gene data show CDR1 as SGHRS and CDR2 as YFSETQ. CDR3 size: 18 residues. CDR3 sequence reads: CASSLEGHPMGSYNEQFF. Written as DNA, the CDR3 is TGCGCCAGCAGCTTGGAGGGACACCCCATGGGCTCCTACAATGAGCAGTTCTTC. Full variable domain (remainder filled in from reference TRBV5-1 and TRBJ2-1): KAGVTQTPRYLIKTRGQQVTLSCSPISGHRSVSWYQQTPGQGLQFLFEYFSETQRNKGNFPGRFSGRQFSNSRSEMNVSTLELGDSALYLCASSLEGHPMGSYNEQFFGPGTRLTVL.

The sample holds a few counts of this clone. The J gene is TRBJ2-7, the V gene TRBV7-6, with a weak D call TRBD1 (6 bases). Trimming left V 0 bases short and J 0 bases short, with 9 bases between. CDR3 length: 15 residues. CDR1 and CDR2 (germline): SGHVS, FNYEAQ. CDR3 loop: CASSLAGDTSYEQYF. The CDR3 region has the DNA TGTGCCAGCAGCTTAGCCGGGGACACCTCCTACGAGCAGTACTTC.

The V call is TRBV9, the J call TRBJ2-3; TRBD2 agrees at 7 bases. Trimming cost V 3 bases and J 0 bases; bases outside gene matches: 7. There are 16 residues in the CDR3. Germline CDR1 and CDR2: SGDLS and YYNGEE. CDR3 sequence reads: CASSAEAGTSTDTQYF. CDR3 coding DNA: TGTGCCAGCAGCGCGGAAGCGGGGACTAGCACAGATACGCAGTATTTT.

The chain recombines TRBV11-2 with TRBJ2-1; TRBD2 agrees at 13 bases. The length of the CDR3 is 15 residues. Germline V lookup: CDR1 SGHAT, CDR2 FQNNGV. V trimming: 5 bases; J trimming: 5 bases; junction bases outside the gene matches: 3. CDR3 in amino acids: CASSPGLAGNNEQFF. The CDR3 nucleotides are TGTGCCAGCAGCCCGGGACTAGCGGGGAACAATGAGCAGTTCTTC.

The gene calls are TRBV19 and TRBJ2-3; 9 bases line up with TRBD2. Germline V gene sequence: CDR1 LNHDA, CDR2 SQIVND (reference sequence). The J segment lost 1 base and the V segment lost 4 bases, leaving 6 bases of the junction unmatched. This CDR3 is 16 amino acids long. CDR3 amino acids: CASSNGLARGTDTQYF. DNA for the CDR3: TGTGCCAGTAGTAACGGACTAGCGAGGGGCACAGATACGCAGTATTTT.

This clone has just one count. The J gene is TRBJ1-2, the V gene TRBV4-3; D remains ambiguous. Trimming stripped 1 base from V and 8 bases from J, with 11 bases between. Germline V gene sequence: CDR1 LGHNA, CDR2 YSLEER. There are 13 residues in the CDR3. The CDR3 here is CASSQVSSEGYTF. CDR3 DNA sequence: TGCGCCAGCAGCCAAGTCTCGTCGGAGGGCTACACCTTC.

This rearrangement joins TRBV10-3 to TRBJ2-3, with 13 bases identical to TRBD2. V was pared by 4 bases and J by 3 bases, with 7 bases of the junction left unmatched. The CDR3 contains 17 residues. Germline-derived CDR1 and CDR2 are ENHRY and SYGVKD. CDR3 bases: TGTGCCATCAGTGGACTAGCGGGGGGTATCGGGACAGATACGCAGTATTTT. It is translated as CAISGLAGGIGTDTQYF.

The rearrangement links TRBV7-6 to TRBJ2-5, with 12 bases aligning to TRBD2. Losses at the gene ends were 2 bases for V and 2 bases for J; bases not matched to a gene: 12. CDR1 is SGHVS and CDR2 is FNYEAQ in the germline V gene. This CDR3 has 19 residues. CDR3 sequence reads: CASSLNPPTSGGLQETQYF. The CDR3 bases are TGTGCCAGCAGCTTAAATCCCCCCACTAGCGGGGGGCTTCAAGAGACCCAGTACTTC. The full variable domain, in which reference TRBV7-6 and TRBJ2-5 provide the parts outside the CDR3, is GAGVSQSPRYKVTKRGQDVALRCDPISGHVSLYWYRQALGQGPEFLTYFNYEAQQDKSGLPNDRFSAERPEGSISTLTIQRTEQRDSAMYRCASSLNPPTSGGLQETQYFGPGTRLLVL.

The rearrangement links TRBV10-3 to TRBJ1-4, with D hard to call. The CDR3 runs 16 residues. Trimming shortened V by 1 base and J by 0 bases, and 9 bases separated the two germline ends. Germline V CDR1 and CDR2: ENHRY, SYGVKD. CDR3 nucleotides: TGTGCCATCAGTGAGTACGGAGCCGCAACTAATGAAAAACTGTTTTTT. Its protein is CAISEYGAATNEKLFF.

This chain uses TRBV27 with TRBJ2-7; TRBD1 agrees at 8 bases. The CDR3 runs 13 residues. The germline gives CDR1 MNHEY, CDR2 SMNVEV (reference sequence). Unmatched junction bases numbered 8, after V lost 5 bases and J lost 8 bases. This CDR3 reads CASSPRQGRQQYF. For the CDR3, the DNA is TGTGCCAGCAGTCCGCGACAGGGGAGGCAGCAGTACTTC.

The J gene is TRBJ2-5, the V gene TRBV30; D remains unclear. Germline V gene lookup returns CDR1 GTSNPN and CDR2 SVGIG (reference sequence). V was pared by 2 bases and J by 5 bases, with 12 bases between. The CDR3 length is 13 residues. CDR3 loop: CAWSQLDGETQYF. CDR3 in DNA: TGTGCCTGGAGTCAACTCGACGGGGAGACCCAGTACTTC.

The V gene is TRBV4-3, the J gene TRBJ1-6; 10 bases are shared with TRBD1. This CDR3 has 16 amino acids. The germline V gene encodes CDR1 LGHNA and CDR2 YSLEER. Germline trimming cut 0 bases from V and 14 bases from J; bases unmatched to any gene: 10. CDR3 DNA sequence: TGCGCCAGCAGCCAAGAAAAAACGGACAGGGGGGGAACCCTCCACTTT. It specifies CASSQEKTDRGGTLHF.

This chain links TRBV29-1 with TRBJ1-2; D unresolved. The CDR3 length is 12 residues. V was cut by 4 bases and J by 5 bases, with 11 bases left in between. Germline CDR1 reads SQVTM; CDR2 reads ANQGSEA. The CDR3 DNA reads TGCAGCGTTGGAGGAGGCCCTTATGGCTACACCTTC. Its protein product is CSVGGGPYGYTF.

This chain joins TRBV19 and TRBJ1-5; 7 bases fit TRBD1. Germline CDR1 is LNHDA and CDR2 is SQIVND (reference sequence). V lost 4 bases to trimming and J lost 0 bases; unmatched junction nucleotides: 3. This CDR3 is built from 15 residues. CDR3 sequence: CASSNQGDSNQPQHF. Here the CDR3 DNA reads TGTGCCAGTAGTAATCAGGGGGATAGCAATCAGCCCCAGCATTTT.

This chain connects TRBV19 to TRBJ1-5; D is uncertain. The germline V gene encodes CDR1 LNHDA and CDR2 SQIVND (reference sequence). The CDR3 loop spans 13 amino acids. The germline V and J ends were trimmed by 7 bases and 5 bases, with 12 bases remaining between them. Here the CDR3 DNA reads TGTGCCAGTAACCCCGTGCGGGATCAGCCCCAGCATTTT. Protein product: CASNPVRDQPQHF. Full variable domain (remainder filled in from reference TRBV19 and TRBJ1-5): DGGITQSPKYLFRKEGQNVTLSCEQNLNHDAMYWYRQDPGQGLRLIYYSQIVNDFQKGDIAEGYSVSREKKESFPLTVTSAQKNPTAFYLCASNPVRDQPQHFGDGTRLSIL.

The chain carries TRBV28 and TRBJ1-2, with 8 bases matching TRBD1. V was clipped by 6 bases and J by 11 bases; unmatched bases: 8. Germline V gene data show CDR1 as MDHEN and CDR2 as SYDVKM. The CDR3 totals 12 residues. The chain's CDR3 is CASRSGTGGYTF. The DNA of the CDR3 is TGTGCCAGCAGATCCGGGACAGGTGGTTACACCTTC.

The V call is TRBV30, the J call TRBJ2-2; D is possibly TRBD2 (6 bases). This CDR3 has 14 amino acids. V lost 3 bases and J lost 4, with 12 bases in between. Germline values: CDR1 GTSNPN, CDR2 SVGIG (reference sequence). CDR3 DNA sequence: TGTGCCTGGAGCGATGGGAGGTTCACCGGGGAGCTGTTTTTT. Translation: CAWSDGRFTGELFF.

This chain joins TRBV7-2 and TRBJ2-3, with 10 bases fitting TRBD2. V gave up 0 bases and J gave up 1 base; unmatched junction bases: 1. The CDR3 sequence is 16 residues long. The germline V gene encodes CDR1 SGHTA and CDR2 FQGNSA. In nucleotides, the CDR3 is TGTGCCAGCAGCTTAGCTCTAGCGGGGGGCACAGATACGCAGTATTTT. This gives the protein CASSLALAGGTDTQYF.

The CDR3 region has the DNA TGCGCCAGCAGCCAAGATACGGCAGTCCTAGCGGGGGGCCTGGGAACAGATACGCAGTATTTT. This gives the protein CASSQDTAVLAGGLGTDTQYF. V and J are TRBV4-1 and TRBJ2-3; TRBD2 aligns across 11 bases. Unmatched junction bases numbered 17, after V lost 0 bases and J lost 3 bases. The CDR3 sequence is 21 residues long. Germline V lookup: CDR1 MGHRA, CDR2 YSYEKL.

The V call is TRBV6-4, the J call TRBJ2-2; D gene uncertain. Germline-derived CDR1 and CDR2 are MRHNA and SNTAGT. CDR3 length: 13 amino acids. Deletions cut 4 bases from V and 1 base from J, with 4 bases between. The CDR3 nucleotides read TGTGCCAGCAGTGCAGGGAACACCGGGGAGCTGTTTTTT. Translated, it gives CASSAGNTGELFF.

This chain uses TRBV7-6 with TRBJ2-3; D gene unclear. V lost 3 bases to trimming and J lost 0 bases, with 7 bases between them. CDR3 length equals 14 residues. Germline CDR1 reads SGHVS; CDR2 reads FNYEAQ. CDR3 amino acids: CASSLAASTDTQYF. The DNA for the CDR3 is TGTGCCAGCAGCTTGGCGGCTAGCACAGATACGCAGTATTTT.

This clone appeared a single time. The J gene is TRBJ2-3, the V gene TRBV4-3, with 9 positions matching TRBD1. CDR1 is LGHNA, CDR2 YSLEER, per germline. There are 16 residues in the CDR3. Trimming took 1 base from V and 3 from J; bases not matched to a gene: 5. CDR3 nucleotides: TGCGCCAGCAGCCAAGTTCCGGGACAGGGAACAGATACGCAGTATTTT. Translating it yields CASSQVPGQGTDTQYF.

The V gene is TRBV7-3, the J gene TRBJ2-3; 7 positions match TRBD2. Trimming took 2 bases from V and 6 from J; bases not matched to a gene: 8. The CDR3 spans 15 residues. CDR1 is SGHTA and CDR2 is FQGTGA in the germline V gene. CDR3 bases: TGTGCCAGCAGCTTAGGGGCGGGGGATGGGGATACGCAGTATTTT. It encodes CASSLGAGDGDTQYF. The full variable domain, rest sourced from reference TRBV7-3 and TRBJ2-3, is GAGVSQTPSNKVTEKGKYVELRCDPISGHTALYWYRQSLGQGPEFLIYFQGTGAADDSGLPNDRFFAVRPEGSVSTLKIQRTERGDSAVYLCASSLGAGDGDTQYFGPGTRLTVL.

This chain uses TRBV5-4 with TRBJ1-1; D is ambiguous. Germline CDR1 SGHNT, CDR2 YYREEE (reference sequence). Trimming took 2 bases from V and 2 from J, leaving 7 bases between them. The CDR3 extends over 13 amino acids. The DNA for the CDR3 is TGTGCCAGCAGCTTAGATCTAAACACTGAAGCTTTCTTT. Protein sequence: CASSLDLNTEAFF.

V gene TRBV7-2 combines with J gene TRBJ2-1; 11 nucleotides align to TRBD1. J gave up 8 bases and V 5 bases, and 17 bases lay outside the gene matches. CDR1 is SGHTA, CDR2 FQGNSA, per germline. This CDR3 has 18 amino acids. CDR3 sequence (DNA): TGTGCCAGCAGCCCTACACCGCCGGACAGGGGGCGCAGAGATGAGCAGTTCTTC. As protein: CASSPTPPDRGRRDEQFF.